The present TCR beta chain was sequenced within a study of glioma-infiltrating T cells. The iRepertoire nested amplicon-rescue multiplex PCR amplified TCR alpha and beta CDR3s from RNA. TCRdb reanalysed the multiplex PCR reads using MiXCR and keeps one entry per CDR3 protein. The sample gives over 120,000 distinct CDR3 sequences, about two fifths of which show up once; roughly a fifth is in the top ten. Trimming shortened V by 9 bases and J by 3 bases, and 14 bases separated the two germline ends. Germline V gene lookup returns CDR1 SEHNR and CDR2 FQNEAQ (reference sequence). This CDR3 is built from 13 residues. As for this clonotype: The target antigen is unknown. This is likely a read error, given that the CDR3 carries no conserved phenylalanine or tryptophan at its end.

Findings and limits, study-wide: Very few CDR3 sequences were shared between tissue and blood.

Sequenced sample: glioma tissue, nonneoplastic brain tissue, or PBMCs (not recorded which). This sequence was found in a human donor with low-grade glioma or glioblastoma, undergoing nonglioma brain surgery, or in good health (not recorded which). This chain links TRBV7-9 with TRBJ2-5; D is possibly TRBD1 or TRBD2 (6 bases each). CDR3 in amino acids: CASTQEGEETQYL. CDR3 DNA sequence: TGTGCCAGTACCCAGGAGGGGGAAGAGACCCAGTACTTA.